This entry features one TCR beta chain sequence. Its antigen is not known. It was with 60 Vbeta and 13 Jbeta primers that the PCR ran. TCRdb keeps only in-frame clones here, not all; method: immunoSEQ multiplex PCR. The sample holds 55,000 to 70,000 clones. This entry belongs to a study of cytomegalovirus exposure and HLA in healthy donors. The overall study: There were 88 million or so unique TCRs (from HLA-typed donors) in an early data release.

V lost 4 bases and J 7 bases, leaving 16 bases between the germline ends. The CDR3 contains 15 residues. Germline V lookup: CDR1 MNHNS, CDR2 SASEGT. Findings of the study overall: Sequencing depth roughly uniform across donors was assumed in presence/absence analyses. In most subjects, TCR beta sequences reportedly gave accurate predictions of HLA-A and HLA-B alleles.

This clonotype was sampled from a female donor in good health and CMV-seropositive. This chain connects TRBV6-1 to TRBJ1-4; TRBD1 might be the D (5 bases). The source material was PBMCs. The CDR3, as DNA: TGTGCCAGCAGTGCCCGACGGATCGGGGGTGAAAAACTGTTTTTT. It specifies CASSARRIGGEKLFF.